This T cell receptor (beta chain) is drawn from a study of T cell repertoires in cytomegalovirus infection. The CDR3 length is 13 residues. Trimming removed 6 bases from V and 3 bases from J, with 9 bases in between. Germline CDR1 MNHEY, CDR2 SVGEGT. TCRdb used MiXCR to reprocess the reads, holding one entry per CDR3 protein. The sample shows about 47,000 distinct CDR3 sequences, roughly a fifth of them seen only once. This clonotype has ten or more counts. The antigen is not known. Material: CD8+ T cells from cultured PBMCs, obtained from culture after CMV antigen stimulation. The TCR comes from a human donor in good health (CMV status not recorded). Some clones in this sample may be carry-over from other donors' samples. The chain links TRBV6-2 or TRBV6-3 to TRBJ2-1; D ambiguous. The CDR3 sequence is CASSLTVYNEQFF. CDR3 DNA: TGTGCCAGCAGCCTAACGGTCTACAATGAGCAGTTCTTC.